This T cell receptor (beta chain) was found in a study of post-analysis software for immune sequencing data. Study background: Courses of disease covered relapsing-remitting, secondary progressive and progressive-relapsing multiple sclerosis.

Germline V gene sequence: CDR1 MRHNA, CDR2 SNTAGT. The CDR3 runs to 12 residues. V was shortened by 9 bases and J by 4 bases, with 9 bases between the two germline ends. Overall study findings and caveats: Co-batched samples clustered tightly together by F measure. TRBV segments more frequent in patients than in controls numbered roughly five and included TRBV5-6, TRBV5-1 and TRBV20-1. Significantly lower normalized Chao1 diversity was seen in multiple sclerosis patients than in controls.

A remark on this clonotype: Its antigen remains unidentified.

Tagging with unique molecular identifiers was a feature of the TCR beta cDNA libraries. Input populations of roughly 0.85 to 11 million T cells gave rise to about 480,000 cDNA molecules. TCRdb itself ran the PCR reads through MiXCR, one entry per CDR3 protein. The repertoire holds under 650,000 distinct CDR3 sequences, around 44% seen once, with about 1.8% in the top ten. The source material was blood. The rearrangement links TRBV6-4 to TRBJ2-2; tentative D call: TRBD2 (5 bases). This sequence originates from a girl aged 5-17 years with multiple sclerosis. The CDR3 bases are TGTGCCAGGGAGGCTTCCACCGGGGAGCTGTTTTTT. Protein: CAREASTGELFF.